This T cell receptor (beta chain) was found in a study of cytomegalovirus exposure and HLA in healthy donors. The wider study: HLA-typed donors were the source of 80 million to 90 million unique TCRs, which an early data release held.

As for this clone: Its antigen is as yet unknown.

The PCR had 60 Vbeta and 13 Jbeta primers. The assay was immunoSEQ multiplex PCR, and TCRdb's table has in-frame clones only and misses some. There are about 160,000 clones in the sample; around 63% occur only once, and 4% to 5.5% lies in the top ten. The germline CDR1 and CDR2 sequences are SGHRS and YFSETQ. V was pared by 5 bases and J by 3 bases, with 7 bases of the junction left unmatched. CDR3 length equals 14 residues. Study-wide results and limits: The presence/absence work took it that sequencing depth was about the same across donors.

This clonotype was sampled from a woman aged 18-30 years in good health and CMV-seropositive. This rearrangement joins TRBV5-1 to TRBJ2-7, with 8 positions matching TRBD2. The sample was PBMCs. In nucleotides, the CDR3 is TGCGCCAGCAGTCCGGGAGGGAAACTCTACGAGCAGTACTTC. It yields the protein CASSPGGKLYEQYF.